This TCR beta chain was observed in a study of blood T cell repertoires in COVID-19. At the level of the study: Some COVID-19 samples were acute and others convalescent; all came from the United States, Italy and Spain. PBMCs, B-cell-depleted T cells, or T cells provided the cDNA or gDNA that made up the material.

In the authors' workflow: Amplified reference gene primers provided the basis for estimating nucleated cell counts. Sequenced by immunoSEQ multiplex PCR; TCRdb stores in-frame clones only, minus some. The DNA gave D and trimming, while V, J and clone size come from that table. The sample consists of under 110,000 clones, about 70% of them appearing once. This clone occurred once. V lost 4 bases and J lost 4; bases outside the gene matches: 3. Germline V gene lookup returns CDR1 GTSNPN and CDR2 SVGIG (reference sequence). The CDR3 spans 13 residues. This chain connects TRBV30 to TRBJ1-2; 10 positions agree with TRBD1. This receptor was taken from a human donor with acute or convalescent COVID-19. The donor label of this sample is uncertain. The sample consisted of peripheral blood. CDR3 DNA sequence: TGTGCCTGGATAAGGGACAGGGGCTATGGCTACACCTTC. Translated: CAWIRDRGYGYTF. The entire variable domain, with the rest obtained from reference TRBV30 and TRBJ1-2, is as follows: SQTIHQWPATLVQPVGSPLSLECTVEGTSNPNLYWYRQAAGRGLQLLFYSVGIGQISSEVPQNLSASRPQDRQFILSSKKLLLSDSGFYLCAWIRDRGYGYTFGSGTRLTVV.